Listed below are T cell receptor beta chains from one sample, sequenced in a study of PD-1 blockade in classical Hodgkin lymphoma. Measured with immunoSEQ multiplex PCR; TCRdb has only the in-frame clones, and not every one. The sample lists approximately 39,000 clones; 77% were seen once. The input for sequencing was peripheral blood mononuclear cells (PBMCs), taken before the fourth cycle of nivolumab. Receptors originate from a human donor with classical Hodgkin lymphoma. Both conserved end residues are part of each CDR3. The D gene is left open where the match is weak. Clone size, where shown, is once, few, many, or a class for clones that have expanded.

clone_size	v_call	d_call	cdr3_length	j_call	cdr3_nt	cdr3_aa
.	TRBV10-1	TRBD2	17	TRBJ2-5	TGCGCCAGCAGTGAGTCGAAGTCTAGCGGCGGGTCGGAGACCCAGTACTTC	CASSESKSSGGSETQYF
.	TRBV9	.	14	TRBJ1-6	TGTGCCAGCAGCGTAGGAGGGGTTGGCTCACCCCTCCACTTT	CASSVGGVGSPLHF
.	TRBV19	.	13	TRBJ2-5	TGTGCCAGTAGTATGGGACGAGGAGAGACCCAGTACTTC	CASSMGRGETQYF
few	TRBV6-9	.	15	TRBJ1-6	TGTGCCATCCTAGCAGCATACCCCAATAATTCACCCCTCCACTTT	CAILAAYPNNSPLHF
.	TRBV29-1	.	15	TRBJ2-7	TGCAGCGCCTCGGGGCGGCAGCCCTTTGTCTACGAGCAGTACTTC	CSASGRQPFVYEQYF
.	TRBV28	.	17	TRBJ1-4	TGTGCCAGCAGTCCCGAGGGGGGGTTACCGACCGGTGAAAAACTGTTTTTT	CASSPEGGLPTGEKLFF
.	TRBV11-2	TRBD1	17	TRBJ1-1	TGTGCCAGCAGCTTTTCAAGTCCGACAGGGCCGAACACTGAAGCTTTCTTT	CASSFSSPTGPNTEAFF
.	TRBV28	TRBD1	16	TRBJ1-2	TGTGCCAGCACCAGGAACATTGGTGGACAGGGCTATGGCTACACCTTC	CASTRNIGGQGYGYTF
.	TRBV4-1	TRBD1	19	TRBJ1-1	TGCGCCAGCAGCCGCGAAAGAGGCAGGGGGCTACTAGTGGGCACTGAAGCTTTCTTT	CASSRERGRGLLVGTEAFF
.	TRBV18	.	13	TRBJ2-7	TGTGCCAGCTCACCTGGACGGAACTACGAGCAGTACTTC	CASSPGRNYEQYF
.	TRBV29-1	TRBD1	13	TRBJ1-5	TGCAGCGTGACAGGGGGCAGGGATCAGCCCCAGCATTTT	CSVTGGRDQPQHF
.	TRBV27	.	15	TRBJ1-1	TGTGCCAGCAATAAGGGGTCGGATATGAACACTGAAGCTTTCTTT	CASNKGSDMNTEAFF